This T cell receptor (beta chain) was profiled in a study of T-cell memory formation after mild COVID-19. Study findings and constraints: Cross-reactive memory appears to have joined, as suggested by some responding clones showing up in pre-infection memory. Clones shrinking between day 15 and 85 showed a balanced CD4/CD8 split, and those that grew later tilted toward CD4+.

TCRdb fed the 5' RACE reads into MiXCR, producing one record per CDR3 protein. The sample shows 65,000 to 90,000 distinct CDR3 sequences, 14% of them seen only once. As regards this clonotype: Its antigen is still unknown.

The CDR3 is made up of 13 amino acids. Germline V gives CDR1 LGHDT, CDR2 YNNKEL (reference sequence). The V and J ends lost 4 bases and 8 bases, in that order; junction bases with no gene match: 2. Material for sequencing was PBMCs or a T cell subset sorted from them (not recorded which). The chain couples TRBV3-1 to TRBJ2-4; TRBD2 matches 10 bases. The receptor comes from an adult woman who had mild COVID-19 (a few samples of this study predate the infection). Cell type and time point are not known. In DNA, the CDR3 is TGTGCCAGCAGCCTAGCGGGGGGTGACATTCAGTACTTC. This translates into CASSLAGGDIQYF.